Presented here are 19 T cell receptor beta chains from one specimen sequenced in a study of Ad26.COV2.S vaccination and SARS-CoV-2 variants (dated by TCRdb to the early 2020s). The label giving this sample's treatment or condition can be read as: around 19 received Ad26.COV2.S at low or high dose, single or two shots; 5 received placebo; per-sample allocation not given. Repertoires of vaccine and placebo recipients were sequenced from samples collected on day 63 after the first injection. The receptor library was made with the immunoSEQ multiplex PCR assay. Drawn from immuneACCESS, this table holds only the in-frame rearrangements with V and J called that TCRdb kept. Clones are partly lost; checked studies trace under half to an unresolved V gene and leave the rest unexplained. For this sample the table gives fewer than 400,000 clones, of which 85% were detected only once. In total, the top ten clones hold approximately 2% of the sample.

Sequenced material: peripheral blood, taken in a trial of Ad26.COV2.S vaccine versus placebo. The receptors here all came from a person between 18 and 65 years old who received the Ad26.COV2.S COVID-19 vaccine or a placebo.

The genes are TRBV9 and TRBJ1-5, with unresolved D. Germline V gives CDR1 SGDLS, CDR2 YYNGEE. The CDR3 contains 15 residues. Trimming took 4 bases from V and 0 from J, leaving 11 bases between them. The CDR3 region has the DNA TGTGCCAGCAGCACCTCGGGCAATAGCAATCAGCCCCAGCATTTT. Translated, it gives CASSTSGNSNQPQHF.

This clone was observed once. CDR3 sequence reads: CASSQDLVGRGGTEAFF. DNA for the CDR3: TGTGCCAGCAGCCAAGATCTGGTGGGCAGGGGAGGCACTGAAGCTTTCTTT. V gene TRBV3-1 (or the pseudogene TRBV3-2) combines with J gene TRBJ1-1, with TRBD1 as a possible D gene (6 bases). Deletions cut 0 bases from V and 4 bases from J, with 18 bases between. The V gene's germline CDR1 is LGHDT and CDR2 YNNKEL (reference sequence). There are 17 residues in the CDR3.

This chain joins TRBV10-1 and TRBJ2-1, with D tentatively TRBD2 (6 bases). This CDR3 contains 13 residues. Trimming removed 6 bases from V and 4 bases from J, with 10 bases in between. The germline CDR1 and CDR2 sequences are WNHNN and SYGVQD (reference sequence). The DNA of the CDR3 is TGCGCCAGCAGGGGGGACTTGTACAATGAGCAGTTCTTC. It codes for CASRGDLYNEQFF.

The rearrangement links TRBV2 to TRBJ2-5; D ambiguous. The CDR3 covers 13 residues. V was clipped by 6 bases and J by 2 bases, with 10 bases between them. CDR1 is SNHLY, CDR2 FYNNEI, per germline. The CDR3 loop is CASRNYIQETQYF. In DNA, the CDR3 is TGTGCCAGCAGGAACTATATACAAGAGACCCAGTACTTC.

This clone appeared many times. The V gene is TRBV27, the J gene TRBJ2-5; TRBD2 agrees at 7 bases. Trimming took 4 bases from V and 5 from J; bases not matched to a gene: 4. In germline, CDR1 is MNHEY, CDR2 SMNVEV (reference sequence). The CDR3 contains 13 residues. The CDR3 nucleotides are TGTGCCAGCAGTTCTCGGACTAGGGAGACCCAGTACTTC. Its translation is CASSSRTRETQYF.

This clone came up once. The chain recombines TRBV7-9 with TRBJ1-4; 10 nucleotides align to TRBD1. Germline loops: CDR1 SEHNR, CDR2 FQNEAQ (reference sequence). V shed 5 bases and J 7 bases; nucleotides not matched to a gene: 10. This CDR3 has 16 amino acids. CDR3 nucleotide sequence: TGTGCCAGCAGCCAGGGGGACAGGGGATGGTTTGAAAAACTGTTTTTT. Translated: CASSQGDRGWFEKLFF.

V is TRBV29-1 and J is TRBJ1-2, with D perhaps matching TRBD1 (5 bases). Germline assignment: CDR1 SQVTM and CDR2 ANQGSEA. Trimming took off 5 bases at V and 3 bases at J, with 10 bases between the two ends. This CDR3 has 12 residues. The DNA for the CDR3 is TGCAGCGTTCTTCAGGGTGACTATGGCTACACCTTC. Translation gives CSVLQGDYGYTF. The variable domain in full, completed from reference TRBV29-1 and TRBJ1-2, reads SAVISQKPSRDICQRGTSLTIQCQVDSQVTMMFWYRQQPGQSLTLIATANQGSEATYESGFVIDKFPISRPNLTFSTLTVSNMSPEDSSIYLCSVLQGDYGYTFGSGTRLTVV.

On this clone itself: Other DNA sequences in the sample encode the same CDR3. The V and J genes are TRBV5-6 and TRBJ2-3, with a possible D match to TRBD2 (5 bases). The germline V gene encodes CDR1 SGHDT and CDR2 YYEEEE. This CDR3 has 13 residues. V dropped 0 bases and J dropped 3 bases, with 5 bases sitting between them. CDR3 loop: CASSLAGTDTQYF. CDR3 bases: TGTGCCAGCAGCTTGGCGGGGACAGATACGCAGTATTTT.

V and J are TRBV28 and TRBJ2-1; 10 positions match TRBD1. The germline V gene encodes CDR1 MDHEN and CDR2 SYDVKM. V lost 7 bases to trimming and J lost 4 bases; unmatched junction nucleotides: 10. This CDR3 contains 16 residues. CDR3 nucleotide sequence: TGTGCCAGCAAGTCGCTCGGGACAGGGGTTTACAATGAGCAGTTCTTC. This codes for CASKSLGTGVYNEQFF.

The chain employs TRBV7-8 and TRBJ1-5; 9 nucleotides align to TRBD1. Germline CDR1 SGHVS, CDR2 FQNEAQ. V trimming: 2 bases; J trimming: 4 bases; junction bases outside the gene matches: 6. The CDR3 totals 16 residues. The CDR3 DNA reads TGTGCCAGCAGCTTAAGTACAGGGGGCGCGAATCAGCCCCAGCATTTT. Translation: CASSLSTGGANQPQHF.

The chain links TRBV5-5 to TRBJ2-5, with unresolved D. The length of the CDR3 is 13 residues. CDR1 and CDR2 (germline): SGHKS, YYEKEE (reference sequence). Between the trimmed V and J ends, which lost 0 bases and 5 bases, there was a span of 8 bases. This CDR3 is CASSLGWAETQYF. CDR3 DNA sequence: TGTGCCAGCAGCTTGGGGTGGGCCGAGACCCAGTACTTC. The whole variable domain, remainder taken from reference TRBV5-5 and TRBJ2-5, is DAGVTQSPTHLIKTRGQQVTLRCSPISGHKSVSWYQQVLGQGPQFIFQYYEKEERGRGNFPDRFSARQFPNYSSELNVNALLLGDSALYLCASSLGWAETQYFGPGTRLLVL.

In DNA form, the CDR3 reads TGTGCCAGCAGCTTAGGACAGAAGAGCTCCTATAATTCACCCCTCCACTTT. Its protein is CASSLGQKSSYNSPLHF. V usage is TRBV5-6 and J usage is TRBJ1-6; tentatively, D is TRBD1 (6 bases). The CDR3 extends over 17 amino acids. Germline CDR1 and CDR2: SGHDT and YYEEEE. The V and J ends lost 2 bases and 0 bases respectively, with 12 bases between them.

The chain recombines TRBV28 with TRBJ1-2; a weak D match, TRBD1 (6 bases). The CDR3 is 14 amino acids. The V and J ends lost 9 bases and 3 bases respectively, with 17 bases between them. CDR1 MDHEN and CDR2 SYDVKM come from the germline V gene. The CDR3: CASAIGQSHYGYTF. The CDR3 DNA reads TGTGCCAGTGCAATTGGACAGAGTCACTATGGCTACACCTTC.

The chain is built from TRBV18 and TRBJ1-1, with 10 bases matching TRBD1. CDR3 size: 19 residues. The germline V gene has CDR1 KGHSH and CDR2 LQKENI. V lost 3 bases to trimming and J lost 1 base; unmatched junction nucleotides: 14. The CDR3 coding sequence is TGTGCCAGCTCACCTCCCGGGACAGGGGTGGCGCGACCGAACACTGAAGCTTTCTTT. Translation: CASSPPGTGVARPNTEAFF.

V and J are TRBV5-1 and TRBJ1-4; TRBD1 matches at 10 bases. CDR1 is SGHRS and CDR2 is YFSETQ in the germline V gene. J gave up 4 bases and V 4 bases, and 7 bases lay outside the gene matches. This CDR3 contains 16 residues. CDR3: CASSPDRGPVNEKLFF. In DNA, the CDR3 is TGCGCCAGCAGCCCAGACAGGGGGCCTGTTAATGAAAAACTGTTTTTT.

CDR3 in DNA: TGTGCCATCAGTGAGCCAACTAGCGGCCGCCAAGAGACCCAGTACTTC. As protein: CAISEPTSGRQETQYF. The chain links TRBV10-3 to TRBJ2-5, with TRBD2 identical over 8 bases. CDR3 size: 16 residues. Germline CDR1 and CDR2: ENHRY and SYGVKD. Trimming removed 2 bases from V and 1 base from J; junction bases left unmatched: 6.

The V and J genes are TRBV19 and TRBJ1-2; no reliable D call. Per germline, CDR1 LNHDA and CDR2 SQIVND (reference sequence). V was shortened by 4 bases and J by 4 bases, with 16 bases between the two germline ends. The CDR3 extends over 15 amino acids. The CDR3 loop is CASSNGVASVYGYTF. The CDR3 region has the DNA TGTGCCAGTAGTAACGGTGTGGCCAGCGTCTATGGCTACACCTTC.

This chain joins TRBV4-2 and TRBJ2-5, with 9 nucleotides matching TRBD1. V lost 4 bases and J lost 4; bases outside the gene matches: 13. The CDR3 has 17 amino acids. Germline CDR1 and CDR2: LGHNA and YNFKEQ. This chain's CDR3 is CASSRKPGTGMGETQYF. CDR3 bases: TGTGCCAGCAGCCGAAAACCAGGGACAGGGATGGGAGAGACCCAGTACTTC.

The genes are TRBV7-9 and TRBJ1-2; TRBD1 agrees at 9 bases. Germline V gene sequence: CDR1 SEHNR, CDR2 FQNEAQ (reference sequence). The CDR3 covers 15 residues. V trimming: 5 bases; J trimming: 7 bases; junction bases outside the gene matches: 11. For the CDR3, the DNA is TGTGCCAGCAGCCTCCAGGGACAGGGAAGGGGTGGCTACACCTTC. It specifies CASSLQGQGRGGYTF.